This entry lists 22 T cell receptor beta chains sequenced from one sample in a study of blood T cell repertoires in COVID-19. Generated by immunoSEQ multiplex PCR, the TCRdb table keeps only in-frame clones and is missing some. The data hold 100,000 to 150,000 clones, with 65% to 85% observed a single time. Input material: peripheral blood. These receptors were obtained from a woman aged 80 or over with acute or convalescent COVID-19.

The chain links TRBV20-1 to TRBJ2-5; perhaps TRBD2 as D (6 bases). The CDR3 spans 11 residues. The V gene's germline CDR1 is DFQATT and CDR2 SNEGSKA (reference sequence). The V end lost 7 bases, the J end lost 5 bases, and 11 bases lay between the germline ends. The CDR3 coding sequence is TGCAGTGTGGGGGACTGGGAGACCCAGTACTTC. Its protein is CSVGDWETQYF.

The genes are TRBV5-6 and TRBJ2-7; 7 bases map to TRBD1. V lost 4 bases to trimming and J lost 2 bases; unmatched junction nucleotides: 6. Germline V gene lookup returns CDR1 SGHDT and CDR2 YYEEEE. There are 14 residues in the CDR3. The CDR3 DNA reads as TGTGCCAGCAGCCGGCCAGGGGGTCCCTACGAGCAGTACTTC. Translated, it gives CASSRPGGPYEQYF.

As DNA, the CDR3 is TGCGGGGGGGGAAGGTTCAATGAGCAGTTCTTC. Translation gives CGGGRFNEQFF. The gene calls are TRBV20-1 and TRBJ2-1, with 7 bases that match TRBD2. Germline CDR1 DFQATT, CDR2 SNEGSKA (reference sequence). The CDR3 extends over 11 amino acids.

In this sample, this clone turned up once. This chain connects TRBV6-2 or TRBV6-3 to TRBJ2-3; 11 bases are shared with TRBD2. CDR3 length: 16 amino acids. In germline, CDR1 is MNHEY, CDR2 SVGEGT. V lost 2 bases to trimming and J lost 3 bases; unmatched junction nucleotides: 4. CDR3 coding DNA: TGTGCCAGCAGTTACACTAGCGGGAGATGGACAGATACGCAGTATTTT. This translates into CASSYTSGRWTDTQYF.

The chain links TRBV23-1 to TRBJ1-6; a weak D match, TRBD1 (5 bases). TRBV23-1 is an ORF, with its function uncertain. The CDR3 has 14 amino acids. Between the trimmed V and J ends, which lost 8 bases and 3 bases, there was a span of 11 bases. In DNA form, the CDR3 reads TGCGCCAGCTCCGGGGGGAACTATAATTCACCCCTCCACTTT. Amino acid sequence: CASSGGNYNSPLHF.

The chain uses TRBV5-6 and TRBJ2-7; possible D gene TRBD2, 6 bases. The length of the CDR3 is 11 residues. CDR1 and CDR2 (germline): SGHDT, YYEEEE. V lost 4 bases and J lost 5, with 7 bases in between. The CDR3 reads CASSGRHEQYF. In nucleotides, the CDR3 is TGTGCCAGCAGCGGGAGGCACGAGCAGTACTTC.

This clone has just one count. The chain is built from TRBV7-2 and TRBJ2-7; possibly TRBD1 for D (6 bases). The CDR3 has 13 amino acids. The germline V gene encodes CDR1 SGHTA and CDR2 FQGNSA. Trimming shortened V by 2 bases and J by 3 bases, and 8 bases separated the two germline ends. In nucleotides, the CDR3 is TGTGCCAGCAGCTTAAAACAGGGCTACGAGCAGTACTTC. It codes for CASSLKQGYEQYF.

This clone has a handful of counts. The chain is built from TRBV20-1 and TRBJ1-5; 7 bases fit TRBD1. Germline V CDR1 and CDR2: DFQATT, SNEGSKA (reference sequence). V was pared by 3 bases and J by 0 bases, with 5 bases of the junction left unmatched. This CDR3 is 15 amino acids long. In DNA form, the CDR3 reads TGCAGTGCTAGTGATAGGGGGCTTAGCAATCAGCCCCAGCATTTT. The encoded protein is CSASDRGLSNQPQHF.

CDR3 nucleotides: TGTGCCAGCAGCCGCACAGCGGGAGGGGGATACAATGAGCAGTTCTTC. Amino acid sequence: CASSRTAGGGYNEQFF. The genes are TRBV7-2 and TRBJ2-1; 10 bases map to TRBD2. The CDR3 contains 16 residues. J gave up 4 bases and V 5 bases, and 8 bases lay outside the gene matches. Germline V gives CDR1 SGHTA, CDR2 FQGNSA.

The rearrangement links TRBV3-1 (or the pseudogene TRBV3-2) to TRBJ2-7; 9 nucleotides match TRBD2. CDR1 is LGHDT, CDR2 YNNKEL, per germline (reference sequence). J lost 2 bases, V lost 1 base, and 3 bases had no gene match. This CDR3 has 15 amino acids. The CDR3 sequence: CASSQASGVPYEQYF. CDR3 coding DNA: TGTGCCAGCAGCCAAGCTAGCGGGGTCCCCTACGAGCAGTACTTC.

This chain joins TRBV9 and TRBJ2-3; D perhaps matches TRBD1 (6 bases). The CDR3 spans 15 residues. The V gene lost 0 bases and the J gene lost 8 bases, with 16 bases spanning the gap. Germline V CDR1 and CDR2: SGDLS, YYNGEE. The CDR3 nucleotides read TGTGCCAGCAGCGTAGGAGGGGATGCCAGGGGTACGCAGTATTTT. Translation gives CASSVGGDARGTQYF.

The chain is built from TRBV19 and TRBJ1-1, with D possibly TRBD1 on 6 matching bases. CDR3 length: 14 residues. With 4 bases removed from V and 0 bases from J, the gap between germline ends came to 9 bases. Per the germline V gene, CDR1 is LNHDA and CDR2 is SQIVND (reference sequence). Here the CDR3 DNA reads TGTGCCAGTAGTACCCCAGGGGTGAACACTGAAGCTTTCTTT. It yields the protein CASSTPGVNTEAFF.

V is TRBV6-2 or TRBV6-3 and J is TRBJ1-4; D gene unclear. The germline gives CDR1 MNHEY, CDR2 SVGEGT. The CDR3 sequence is 16 residues long. Trimming stripped 5 bases from V and 5 bases from J, with 18 bases between. In nucleotides, the CDR3 is TGTGCCAGCAGTCGCCCCCGCGGCAAGGTGAATGAAAAACTGTTTTTT. Amino acid sequence: CASSRPRGKVNEKLFF.

V is TRBV11-2 and J is TRBJ2-6, with a weak D call TRBD1 (5 bases). Germline loops: CDR1 SGHAT, CDR2 FQNNGV. This CDR3 has 15 amino acids. The ends were cut back, 5 bases at V and 4 bases at J, with 12 bases in the middle. CDR3 residues: CASSIRESGANVLTF. The CDR3 region has the DNA TGTGCCAGCAGCATCAGGGAATCCGGGGCCAACGTCCTGACTTTC.

The chain has TRBV4-1 and TRBJ1-2; TRBD1 agrees at 9 bases. CDR1 and CDR2 from the germline V gene are MGHRA and YSYEKL. V shed 0 bases, J shed 3 bases, and the junction held 8 bases outside the gene matches. There are 17 residues in the CDR3. The CDR3 spells CASSQDPGTGRYYGYTF. CDR3 sequence (DNA): TGCGCCAGCAGCCAAGATCCAGGGACAGGGAGGTACTATGGCTACACCTTC.

This clone is a singleton in its sample. CDR3 sequence reads: CASSERSSGANVLTF. CDR3 in DNA: TGTGCCAGCAGTGAACGGAGCTCTGGGGCCAACGTCCTGACTTTC. The chain has TRBV6-1 and TRBJ2-6; unclear D gene. CDR1 MNHNS and CDR2 SASEGT come from the germline V gene. V lost 2 bases to trimming and J lost 0 bases, with 5 bases between them. The CDR3 spans 15 residues.

The V call is TRBV30, the J call TRBJ2-5; D may be TRBD1 (6 bases). The V and J ends lost 0 bases and 0 bases respectively, with 17 bases between them. Germline assignment: CDR1 GTSNPN and CDR2 SVGIG (reference sequence). The CDR3 is 17 residues long. The CDR3 DNA sequence: TGTGCCTGGAGTGTACAAAAGGGAAGGACAGACCAAGAGACCCAGTACTTC. As protein: CAWSVQKGRTDQETQYF.

This clone was detected only once. A read error may account for a junction end that differs from germline. The chain has TRBV29-1 and TRBJ2-1, with TRBD2 identical over 11 bases. Germline-derived CDR1 and CDR2 are SQVTM and ANQGSEA. This CDR3 region has 15 residues. The CDR3 sequence: CSAERLAGIYNEQFF. DNA of the CDR3: TGCAGCGCTGAAAGACTAGCGGGAATTTACAATGAGCAGTTCTTC.

The rearrangement links TRBV10-2 to TRBJ2-5; 9 nucleotides match TRBD2. J lost 0 bases, V lost 8 bases, and 4 bases had no gene match. The CDR3 spans 14 residues. Germline CDR1 reads WSHSY; CDR2 reads SAAADI. The CDR3 spells CASGIAGDQETQYF. For the CDR3, the DNA is TGCGCCAGCGGTATAGCGGGAGACCAAGAGACCCAGTACTTC.

The rearrangement links TRBV3-1 (or the pseudogene TRBV3-2) to TRBJ2-1; the match to TRBD2 covers 10 bases. The trim removed 4 bases at V and 4 bases at J, leaving 7 bases unmatched. Germline V gene sequence: CDR1 LGHDT, CDR2 YNNKEL (reference sequence). The CDR3 has 16 residues. The CDR3 region has the DNA TGTGCCAGCAGCCCGAGCGGGGGGGAGAATTACAATGAGCAGTTCTTC. This encodes CASSPSGGENYNEQFF.

This clone was seen a handful of times. The chain links TRBV5-4 to TRBJ1-2; D unresolved. Germline V gene lookup returns CDR1 SGHNT and CDR2 YYREEE (reference sequence). Trimming stripped 1 base from V and 2 bases from J, with 6 bases between. The CDR3 runs to 13 residues. For the CDR3, the DNA is TGTGCCAGCAGCTTGATCGGGAACTATGGCTACACCTTC. Protein product: CASSLIGNYGYTF.

The V call is TRBV5-8, the J call TRBJ2-5; D not resolved. The germline gives CDR1 SGHTS, CDR2 YDEGEE. CDR3 length equals 13 residues. V was pared by 2 bases and J by 2 bases, with 7 bases between. The CDR3 DNA reads TGTGCCAGCAGCTTCACAGATCAAGAGACCCAGTACTTC. Amino acid sequence: CASSFTDQETQYF.